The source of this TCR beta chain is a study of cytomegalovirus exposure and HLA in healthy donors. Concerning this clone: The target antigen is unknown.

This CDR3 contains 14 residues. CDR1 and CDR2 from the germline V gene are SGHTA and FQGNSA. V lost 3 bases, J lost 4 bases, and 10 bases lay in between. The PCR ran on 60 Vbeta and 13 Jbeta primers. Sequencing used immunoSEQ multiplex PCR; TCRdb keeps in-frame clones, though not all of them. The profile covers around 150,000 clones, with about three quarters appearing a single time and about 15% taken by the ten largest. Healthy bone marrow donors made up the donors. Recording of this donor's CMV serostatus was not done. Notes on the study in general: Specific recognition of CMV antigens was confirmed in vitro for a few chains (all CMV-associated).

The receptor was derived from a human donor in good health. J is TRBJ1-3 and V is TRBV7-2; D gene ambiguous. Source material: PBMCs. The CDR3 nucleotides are TGTGCCAGCAGCTTCCAGGTCCAGGGAAACACCATATATTTT. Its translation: CASSFQVQGNTIYF. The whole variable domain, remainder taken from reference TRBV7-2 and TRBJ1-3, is GAGVSQSPSNKVTEKGKDVELRCDPISGHTALYWYRQSLGQGLEFLIYFQGNSAPDKSGLPSDRFSAERTGGSVSTLTIQRTQQEDSAVYLCASSFQVQGNTIYFGEGSWLTVV.